This TCR beta chain was captured by sequencing in a study of shared clonotypes between healthy human individuals. This clone was detected once. Antigen unknown. Method: immunoSEQ multiplex PCR; TCRdb's copy keeps in-frame clones and lacks some. The repertoire holds hundreds of thousands of clones, approximately 96% seen once, with less than 0.13% in the top ten. Germline assignment: CDR1 MDHEN and CDR2 SYDVKM. The CDR3 length is 16 residues. V was cut by 6 bases and J by 5 bases, with 23 bases left in between. Terminally differentiated effector memory CD45RA+ cells were excluded by CCR7 positive selection of CD45RO-negative cells. Study conclusions and caveats: Memory subsets generally showed smaller estimated richness than naive subsets did. Non-shared clonotypes had lower generation probabilities than those shared by all four donors.

The chain employs TRBV28 and TRBJ2-7; the D is unclear. This clonotype was obtained from a woman in her 30s in good health. Sequenced material: naive CD8+ T cells sorted from blood. The CDR3: CASRGSLRTHSHEQYF. CDR3 nucleotide sequence: TGTGCCAGCAGAGGCTCGTTAAGGACCCATTCCCACGAGCAGTACTTC.